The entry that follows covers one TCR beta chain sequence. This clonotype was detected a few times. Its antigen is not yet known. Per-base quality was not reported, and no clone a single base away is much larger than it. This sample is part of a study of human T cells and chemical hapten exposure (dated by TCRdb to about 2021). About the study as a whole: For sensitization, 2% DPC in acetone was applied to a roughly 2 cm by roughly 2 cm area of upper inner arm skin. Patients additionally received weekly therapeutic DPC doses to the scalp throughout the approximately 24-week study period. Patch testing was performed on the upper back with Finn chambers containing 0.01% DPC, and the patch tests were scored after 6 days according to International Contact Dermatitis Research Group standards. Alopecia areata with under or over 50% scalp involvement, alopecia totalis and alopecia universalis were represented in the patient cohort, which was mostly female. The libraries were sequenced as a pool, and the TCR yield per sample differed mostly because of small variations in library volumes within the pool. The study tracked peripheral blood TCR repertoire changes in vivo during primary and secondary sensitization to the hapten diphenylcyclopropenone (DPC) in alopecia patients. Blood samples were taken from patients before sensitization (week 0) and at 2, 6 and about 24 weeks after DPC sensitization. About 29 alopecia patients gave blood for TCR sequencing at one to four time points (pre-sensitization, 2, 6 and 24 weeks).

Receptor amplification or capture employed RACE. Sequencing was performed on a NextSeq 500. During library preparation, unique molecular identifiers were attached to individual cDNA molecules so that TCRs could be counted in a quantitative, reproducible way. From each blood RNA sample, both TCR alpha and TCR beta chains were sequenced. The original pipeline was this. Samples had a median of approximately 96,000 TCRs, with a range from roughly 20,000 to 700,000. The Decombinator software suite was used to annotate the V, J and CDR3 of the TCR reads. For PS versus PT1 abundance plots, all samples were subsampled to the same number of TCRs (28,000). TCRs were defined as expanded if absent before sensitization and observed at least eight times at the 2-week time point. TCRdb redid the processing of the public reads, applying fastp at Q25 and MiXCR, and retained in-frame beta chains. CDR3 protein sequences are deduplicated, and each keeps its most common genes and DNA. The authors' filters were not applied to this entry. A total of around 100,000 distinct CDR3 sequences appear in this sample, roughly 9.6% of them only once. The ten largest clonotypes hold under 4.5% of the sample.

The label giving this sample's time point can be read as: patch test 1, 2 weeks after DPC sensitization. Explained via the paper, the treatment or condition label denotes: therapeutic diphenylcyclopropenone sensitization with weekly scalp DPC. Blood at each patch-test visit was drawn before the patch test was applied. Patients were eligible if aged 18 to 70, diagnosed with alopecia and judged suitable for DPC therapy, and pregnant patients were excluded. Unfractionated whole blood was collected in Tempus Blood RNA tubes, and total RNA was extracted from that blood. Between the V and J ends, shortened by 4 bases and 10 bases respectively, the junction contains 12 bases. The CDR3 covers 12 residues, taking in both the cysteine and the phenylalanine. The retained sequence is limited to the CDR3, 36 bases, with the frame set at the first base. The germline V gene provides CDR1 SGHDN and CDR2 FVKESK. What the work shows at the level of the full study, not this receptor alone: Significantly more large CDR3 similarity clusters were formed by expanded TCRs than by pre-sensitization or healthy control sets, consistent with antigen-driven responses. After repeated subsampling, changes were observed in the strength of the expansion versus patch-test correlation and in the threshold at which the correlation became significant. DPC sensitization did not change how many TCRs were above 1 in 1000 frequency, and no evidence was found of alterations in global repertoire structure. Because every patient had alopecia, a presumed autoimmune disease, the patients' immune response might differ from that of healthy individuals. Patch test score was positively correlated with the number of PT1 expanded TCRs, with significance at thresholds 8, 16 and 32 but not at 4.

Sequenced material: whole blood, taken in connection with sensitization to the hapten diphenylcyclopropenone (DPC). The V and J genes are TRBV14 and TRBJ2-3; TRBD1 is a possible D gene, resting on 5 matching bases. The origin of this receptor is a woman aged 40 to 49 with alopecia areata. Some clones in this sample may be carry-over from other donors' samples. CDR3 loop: CASSLRQWAQYF. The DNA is TGTGCCAGCAGCCTTCGACAGTGGGCGCAGTATTTT.